Listed here is a single T cell receptor beta chain. This specimen belongs to a study of control samples from healthy donors and cancer patients. Assay used: immunoSEQ multiplex PCR; TCRdb lists only in-frame clones, some missing. The sample carries around 75,000 clones, around 92% recorded once. The germline V gene has CDR1 MNHEY and CDR2 SVGAGI. Trimming cost V 6 bases and J 4 bases; bases outside gene matches: 8. CDR3 length equals 14 residues. The material sequenced was blood. This chain links TRBV6-5 with TRBJ2-5; TRBD1 agrees at 7 bases. This clonotype was sampled from a woman aged 60-70 years in good health. CDR3 bases: TGTGCCAGCAGCCCCACCTACAGGGGAGAGACCCAGTACTTC. Translation gives CASSPTYRGETQYF.